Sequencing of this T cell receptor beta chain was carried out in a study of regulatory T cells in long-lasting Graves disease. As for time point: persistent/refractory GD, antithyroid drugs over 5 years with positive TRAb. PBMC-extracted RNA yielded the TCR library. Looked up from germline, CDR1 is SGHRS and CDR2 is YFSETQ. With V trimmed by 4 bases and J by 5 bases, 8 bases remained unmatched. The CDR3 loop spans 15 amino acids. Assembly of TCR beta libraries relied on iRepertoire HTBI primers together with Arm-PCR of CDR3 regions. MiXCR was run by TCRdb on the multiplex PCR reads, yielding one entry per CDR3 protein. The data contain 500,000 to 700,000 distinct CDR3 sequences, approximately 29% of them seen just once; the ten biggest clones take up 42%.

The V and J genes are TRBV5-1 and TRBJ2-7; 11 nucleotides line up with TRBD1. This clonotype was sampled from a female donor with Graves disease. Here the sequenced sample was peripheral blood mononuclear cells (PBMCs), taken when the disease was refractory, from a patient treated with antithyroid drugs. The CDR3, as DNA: TGCGCCAGCAGCCCCCCGGGACAGGGGGTCGACGAGCAGTACTTC. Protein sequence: CASSPPGQGVDEQYF.